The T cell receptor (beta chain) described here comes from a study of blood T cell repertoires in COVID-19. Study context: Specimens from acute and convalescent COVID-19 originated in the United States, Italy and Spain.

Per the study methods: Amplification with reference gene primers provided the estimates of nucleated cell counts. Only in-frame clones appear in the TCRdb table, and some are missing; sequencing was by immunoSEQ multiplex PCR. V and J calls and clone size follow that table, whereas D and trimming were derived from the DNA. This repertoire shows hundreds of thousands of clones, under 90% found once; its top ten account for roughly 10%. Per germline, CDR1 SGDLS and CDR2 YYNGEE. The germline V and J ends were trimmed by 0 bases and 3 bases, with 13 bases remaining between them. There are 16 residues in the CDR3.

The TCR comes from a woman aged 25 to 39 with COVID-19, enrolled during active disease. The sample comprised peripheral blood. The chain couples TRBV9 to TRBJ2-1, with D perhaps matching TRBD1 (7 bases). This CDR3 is CASSVDQGGFYNEQFF. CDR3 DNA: TGTGCCAGCAGCGTAGATCAGGGGGGTTTCTACAATGAGCAGTTCTTC.